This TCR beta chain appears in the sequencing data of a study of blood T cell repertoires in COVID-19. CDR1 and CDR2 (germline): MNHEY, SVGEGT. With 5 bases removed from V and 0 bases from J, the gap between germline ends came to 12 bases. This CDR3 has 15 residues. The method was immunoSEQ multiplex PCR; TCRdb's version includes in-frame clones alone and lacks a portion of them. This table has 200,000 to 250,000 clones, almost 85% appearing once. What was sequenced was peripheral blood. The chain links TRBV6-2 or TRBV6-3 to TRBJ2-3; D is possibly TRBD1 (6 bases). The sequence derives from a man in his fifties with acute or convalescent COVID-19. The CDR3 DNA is TGTGCCAGCAGTCACCGGACAGAGAGCACAGATACGCAGTATTTT. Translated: CASSHRTESTDTQYF.